The 10 T cell receptor beta chains below come from one sample, sequenced in a study of blood T cell repertoires in COVID-19. Profiling relied on immunoSEQ multiplex PCR, and the TCRdb table lists in-frame clones only, not all of them. The table has about 140,000 clones, 80% to 85% seen once. The sample comprised PBMCs or T cells enriched from blood (not recorded which). The source of these receptors is a man between 70 and 80 years old who had been exposed to COVID-19.

In its sample, this clone was seen a few times. The J gene is TRBJ2-7, the V gene TRBV19; 7 nucleotides align to TRBD2. The trim removed 2 bases at V and 2 bases at J, leaving 6 bases unmatched. This CDR3 has 15 residues. Germline CDR1 and CDR2: LNHDA and SQIVND (reference sequence). The CDR3 is CASSILSGTTYEQYF. The CDR3, as DNA: TGTGCCAGTAGTATACTGAGCGGGACCACCTACGAGCAGTACTTC.

This chain uses TRBV18 with TRBJ2-6; D is undetermined. The CDR3 loop spans 16 amino acids. CDR1 KGHSH and CDR2 LQKENI come from the germline V gene. V shed 6 bases and J shed 0 bases, with 12 bases lying between them. DNA for the CDR3: TGTGCCAGCTCCCGGAGTCCTCCCTCTGGGGCCAACGTCCTGACTTTC. Its translation: CASSRSPPSGANVLTF.

The CDR3 nucleotides read TGTGCCAGCAGCTTCGACAAGACCTACGAGCAGTACTTC. Protein sequence: CASSFDKTYEQYF. V gene TRBV13 combines with J gene TRBJ2-7; D ambiguous. CDR3 length: 13 residues. Germline CDR1 and CDR2: PRHDT and FYEKMQ (reference sequence). V was clipped by 3 bases and J by 2 bases, with 8 bases between them. Supplemented by reference TRBV13 and TRBJ2-7, the full variable domain reads AAGVIQSPRHLIKEKRETATLKCYPIPRHDTVYWYQQGPGQDPQFLISFYEKMQSDKGSIPDRFSAQQFSDYHSELNMSSLELGDSALYFCASSFDKTYEQYFGPGTRLTVT.

This chain joins TRBV7-8 and TRBJ1-1; 7 bases align to TRBD1. The germline CDR1 and CDR2 sequences are SGHVS and FQNEAQ. This CDR3 has 15 amino acids. V was clipped by 3 bases and J by 1 base; unmatched bases: 5. The CDR3 here is CASSFDRVTNTEAFF. The CDR3 bases are TGTGCCAGCAGCTTCGACAGGGTTACGAACACTGAAGCTTTCTTT.

This clone was observed a few times. This sequence joins TRBV2 and TRBJ2-3; 10 nucleotides line up with TRBD2. Germline V gene lookup returns CDR1 SNHLY and CDR2 FYNNEI. There are 16 residues in the CDR3. Unmatched junction bases numbered 7, after V lost 6 bases and J lost 1 base. As DNA, the CDR3 is TGTGCCAGCAGATTTCGAGGGACTAGCGGCACAGATACGCAGTATTTT. It codes for CASRFRGTSGTDTQYF.

This rearrangement joins TRBV18 to TRBJ1-2; 7 nucleotides align to TRBD1. The CDR3 has 18 amino acids. The V gene end was trimmed by 3 bases and the J gene end by 0 bases; junction bases not matched to a gene: 13. CDR1 and CDR2 (germline): KGHSH, LQKENI. CDR3 nucleotide sequence: TGTGCCAGCTCACCCACATTTCTCCAGGGGGGAACTAACTATGGCTACACCTTC. This codes for CASSPTFLQGGTNYGYTF.

The chain uses TRBV5-1 and TRBJ2-5; the D gene is possibly TRBD1 (7 bases). The CDR3 runs to 14 residues. V was shortened by 4 bases and J by 2 bases, with 12 bases between the two germline ends. From germline, CDR1 is SGHRS and CDR2 YFSETQ. The CDR3 loop reads CASSEAGGQETQYF. The CDR3 DNA reads TGCGCCAGCAGCGAAGCAGGGGGGCAAGAGACCCAGTACTTC.

V usage is TRBV12-3 or TRBV12-4 and J usage is TRBJ1-2; 7 bases align to TRBD1. V lost 6 bases to trimming and J lost 9 bases; unmatched junction nucleotides: 7. The CDR3 sequence is 12 residues long. CDR3 in DNA: TGTGCCAGCAGCCGCGGGACAGCCAGCTACACCTTC. This sequence encodes CASSRGTASYTF.

This sequence joins TRBV11-2 and TRBJ2-7; TRBD2 aligns across 8 bases. The CDR3 length is 14 residues. J gave up 6 bases and V 4 bases, and 8 bases lay outside the gene matches. CDR1 and CDR2 from the germline V gene are SGHAT and FQNNGV. The CDR3 reads CASSSLGGVGEQYF. For the CDR3, the DNA is TGTGCCAGCAGCTCCCTCGGGGGGGTGGGCGAGCAGTACTTC.

The CDR3 reads CASSQEALQGGWATNEKLFF. CDR3 coding DNA: TGCGCCAGCAGCCAAGAAGCCCTACAGGGGGGGTGGGCAACTAATGAAAAACTGTTTTTT. The rearrangement uses TRBV4-1 and TRBJ1-4, with 8 bases lining up with TRBD1. The germline gives CDR1 MGHRA, CDR2 YSYEKL. V dropped 0 bases and J dropped 0; count of bases not matched to a gene: 12. This CDR3 has 20 residues.